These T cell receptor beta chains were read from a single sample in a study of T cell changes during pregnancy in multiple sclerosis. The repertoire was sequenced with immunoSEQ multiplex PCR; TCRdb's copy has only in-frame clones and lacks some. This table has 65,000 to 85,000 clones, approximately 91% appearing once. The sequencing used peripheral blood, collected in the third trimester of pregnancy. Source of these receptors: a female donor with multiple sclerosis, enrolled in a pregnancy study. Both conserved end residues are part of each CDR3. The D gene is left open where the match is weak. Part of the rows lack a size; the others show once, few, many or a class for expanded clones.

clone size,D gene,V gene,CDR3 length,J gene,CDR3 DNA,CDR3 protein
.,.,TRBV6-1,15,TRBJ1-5,TGTGCCAGCAGTGGACGGGTGCCTAGCAATCAGCCCCAGCATTTT,CASSGRVPSNQPQHF
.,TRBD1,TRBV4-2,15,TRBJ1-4,TGTGCCAGCAGCCGTGGGGACAGGACTAATGAAAAACTGTTTTTT,CASSRGDRTNEKLFF
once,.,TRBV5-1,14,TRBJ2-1,TGCGCCAGCACACTAACGACAGGTTACAATGAGCAGTTCTTC,CASTLTTGYNEQFF
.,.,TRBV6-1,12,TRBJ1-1,TGTGCCACCTCGAGAGGGAACACTGAAGCTTTCTTT,CATSRGNTEAFF
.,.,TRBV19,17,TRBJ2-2,TGTGCCAGTATCGCAATCCCGGGACTTTTCAACACCGGGGAGCTGTTTTTT,CASIAIPGLFNTGELFF
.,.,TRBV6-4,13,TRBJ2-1,TGTGCCAGCAGTGACTCAGAACTAGGTGAGCAGTTCTTC,CASSDSELGEQFF
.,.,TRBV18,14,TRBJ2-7,TGTGCCAGCTCCGTGGCGGCAGGGGCCTACGAGCAGTACTTC,CASSVAAGAYEQYF
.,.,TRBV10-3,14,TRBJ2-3,TGTGCCACTGGTGGCTTCCTTGGCGGAGATACGCAGTATTTT,CATGGFLGGDTQYF
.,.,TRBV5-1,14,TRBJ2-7,TGCGCCAGCAGCTTGGCCGGAGAAATCTACGAGCAGTACTTC,CASSLAGEIYEQYF
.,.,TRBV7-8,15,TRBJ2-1,TGTGCCAGCAGCTTAGGAAGGGGACTCGGTGATGAGCAGTTCTTC,CASSLGRGLGDEQFF
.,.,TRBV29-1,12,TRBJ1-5,TGCAGCGTTCAGGGCGTTGGTCAGCCCCAGCATTTT,CSVQGVGQPQHF
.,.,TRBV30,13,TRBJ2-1,TGTGCCTGGAGGATCGACGGGCTAGGGGGGCAGTTCTTC,CAWRIDGLGGQFF
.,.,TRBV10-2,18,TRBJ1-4,TGCGCCAGCAGTGAGTCGAGAGTTGGTTTTGCAACTAATGAAAAACTGTTTTTT,CASSESRVGFATNEKLFF
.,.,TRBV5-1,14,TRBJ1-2,TGCGCCAGCAGCTTGGAGGGGGTTATTTATGGCTACACCTTC,CASSLEGVIYGYTF
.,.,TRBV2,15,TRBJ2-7,TGTGCCAGCAAGACCCAAAGAGGGGGAATCTACGAGCAGTACTTC,CASKTQRGGIYEQYF
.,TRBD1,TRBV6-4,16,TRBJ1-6,TGTGCCAGCAGTGACTCGAGACAGGGGGGAAATTCACCCCTCCACTTT,CASSDSRQGGNSPLHF
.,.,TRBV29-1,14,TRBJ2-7,TGCAGCGTTGAAGTGGCCGCCTATGACAGAATCCAGTACTTC,CSVEVAAYDRIQYF
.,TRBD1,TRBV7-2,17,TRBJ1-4,TGTGCCAGCAGCTTATATAGCACCCGGGACAGGGATGAAAAACTGTTTTTT,CASSLYSTRDRDEKLFF
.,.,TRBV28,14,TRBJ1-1,TGTGCTACTATTTCAGAAAACATGAACACTGAAGCTTTCTTT,CATISENMNTEAFF
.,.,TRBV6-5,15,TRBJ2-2,TGTGCCAGCTGTAAGGGACATACAATCACCGGGGAGCTGTTTTTT,CASCKGHTITGELFF
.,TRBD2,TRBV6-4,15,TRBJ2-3,TGTGCCAGCAGTTTGGGGACTAGCGGCACAGATACGCAGTATTTT,CASSLGTSGTDTQYF
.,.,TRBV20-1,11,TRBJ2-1,TGCAGTGCTAGAGGTCCGAATGAGCAGTTCTTC,CSARGPNEQFF
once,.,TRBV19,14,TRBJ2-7,TGTGCCAGTAGTAAGGCGGGGGCGAAGTACGAGCAGTACTTC,CASSKAGAKYEQYF
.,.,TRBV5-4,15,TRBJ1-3,TGTGCCAGCAGCTTGAATCCAGAGGCTGGAAACACCATATATTTT,CASSLNPEAGNTIYF
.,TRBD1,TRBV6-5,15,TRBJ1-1,TGTGCCAGCAGTTCTCAACCGACAGGGGGCTCGGAAGCTTTCTTT,CASSSQPTGGSEAFF
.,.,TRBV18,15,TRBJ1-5,TGTGCCAGCTCACCGACACTCTCGGGAAATCAGCCCCAGCATTTT,CASSPTLSGNQPQHF
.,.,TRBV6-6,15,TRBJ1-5,TGTGCCAGCAGTTATGGGCAGTATAGCAATCAGCCCCAGCATTTT,CASSYGQYSNQPQHF
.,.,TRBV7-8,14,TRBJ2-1,TGTGCCAGCAGCCCCCCACCGGGATACAATGAGCAGTTCTTC,CASSPPPGYNEQFF
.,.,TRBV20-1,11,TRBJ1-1,TGCAGTGCTAGAGATGGGGGGGTAGCTTTCTTT,CSARDGGVAFF
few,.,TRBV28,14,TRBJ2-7,TGTGCCAGCAGTTTAGGAGGTGCCCTCTACGAGCAGTACTTC,CASSLGGALYEQYF
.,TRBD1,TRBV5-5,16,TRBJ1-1,TGTGCCAGCAGCTTAGACAGGGGATACGGAAGCACTGAAGCTTTCTTT,CASSLDRGYGSTEAFF
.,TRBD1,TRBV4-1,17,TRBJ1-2,TGCGCCAGCAGCCAACGGTCCGGACAGGGAGGGGCCTATGGCTACACCTTC,CASSQRSGQGGAYGYTF
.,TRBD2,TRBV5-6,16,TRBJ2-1,TGTGCCAGCAGCGCTTTACTAGCGGGGCTTAACAATGAGCAGTTCTTC,CASSALLAGLNNEQFF
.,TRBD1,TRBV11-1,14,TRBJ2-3,TGTGCCAGCAGCTTAGGACAGGGGGCAGATACGCAGTATTTT,CASSLGQGADTQYF
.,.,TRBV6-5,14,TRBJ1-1,TGTGCCAGCACACTTGACGGGGAAGTCACTGAAGCTTTCTTT,CASTLDGEVTEAFF
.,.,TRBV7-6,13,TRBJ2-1,TGTGCCAGCAGCTTGTCTAGATACAATGAGCAGTTCTTC,CASSLSRYNEQFF
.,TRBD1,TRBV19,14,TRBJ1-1,TGTGCCAGTAGTATAGGAAGGAGTCGACAGGGAGCTTTCTTT,CASSIGRSRQGAFF